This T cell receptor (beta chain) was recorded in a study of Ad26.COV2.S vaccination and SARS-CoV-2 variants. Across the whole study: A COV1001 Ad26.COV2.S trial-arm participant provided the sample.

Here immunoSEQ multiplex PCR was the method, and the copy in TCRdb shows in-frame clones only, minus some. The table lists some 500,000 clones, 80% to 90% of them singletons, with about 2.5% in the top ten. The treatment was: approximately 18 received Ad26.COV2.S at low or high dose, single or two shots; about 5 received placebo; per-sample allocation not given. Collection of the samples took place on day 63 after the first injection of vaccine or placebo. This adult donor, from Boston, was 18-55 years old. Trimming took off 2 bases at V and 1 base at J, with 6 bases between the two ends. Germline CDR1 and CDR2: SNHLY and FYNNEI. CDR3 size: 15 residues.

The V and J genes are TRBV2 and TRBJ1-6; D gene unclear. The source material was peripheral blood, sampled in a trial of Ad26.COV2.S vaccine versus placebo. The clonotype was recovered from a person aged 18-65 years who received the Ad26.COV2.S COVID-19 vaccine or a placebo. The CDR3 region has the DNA TGTGCCAGCAGTGAATGGGTTTCCTATAATTCACCCCTCCACTTT. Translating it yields CASSEWVSYNSPLHF.